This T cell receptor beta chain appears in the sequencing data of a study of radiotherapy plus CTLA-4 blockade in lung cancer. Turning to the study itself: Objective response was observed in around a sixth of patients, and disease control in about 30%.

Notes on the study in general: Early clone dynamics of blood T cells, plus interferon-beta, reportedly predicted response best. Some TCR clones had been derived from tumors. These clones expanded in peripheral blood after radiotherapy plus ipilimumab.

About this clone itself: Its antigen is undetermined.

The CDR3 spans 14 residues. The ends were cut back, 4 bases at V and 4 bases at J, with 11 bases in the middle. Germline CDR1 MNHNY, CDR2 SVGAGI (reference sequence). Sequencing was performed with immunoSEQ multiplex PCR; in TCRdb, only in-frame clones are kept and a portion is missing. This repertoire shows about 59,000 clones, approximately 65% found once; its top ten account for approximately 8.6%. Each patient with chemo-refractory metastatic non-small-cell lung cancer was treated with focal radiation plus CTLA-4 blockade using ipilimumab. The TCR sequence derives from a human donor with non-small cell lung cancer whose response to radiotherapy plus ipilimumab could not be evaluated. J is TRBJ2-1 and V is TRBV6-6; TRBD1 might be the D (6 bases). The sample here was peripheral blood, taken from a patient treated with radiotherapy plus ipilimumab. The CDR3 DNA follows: TGTGCCAGCAGTTCCCCTGGACAGTACAATGAGCAGTTCTTC. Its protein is CASSSPGQYNEQFF.